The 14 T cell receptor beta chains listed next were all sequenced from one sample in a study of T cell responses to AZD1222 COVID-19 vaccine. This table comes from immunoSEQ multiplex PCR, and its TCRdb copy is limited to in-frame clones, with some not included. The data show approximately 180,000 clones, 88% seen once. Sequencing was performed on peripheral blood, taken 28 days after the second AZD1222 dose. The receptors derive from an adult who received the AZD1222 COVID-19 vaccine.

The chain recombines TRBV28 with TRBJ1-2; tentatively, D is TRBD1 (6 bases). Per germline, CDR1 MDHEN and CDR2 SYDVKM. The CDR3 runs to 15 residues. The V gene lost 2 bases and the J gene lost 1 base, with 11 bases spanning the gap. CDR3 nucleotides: TGTGCCAGCAGTTTAATGGGGGCTGTTAACTATGGCTACACCTTC. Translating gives CASSLMGAVNYGYTF.

The CDR3 DNA sequence: TGCAGCGTTGGATCCGAGCAGTACTTC. This encodes CSVGSEQYF. The chain has TRBV29-1 and TRBJ2-7; no clear D. Germline values: CDR1 SQVTM, CDR2 ANQGSEA. V lost 4 bases to trimming and J lost 6 bases, with 4 bases between them. The CDR3 is made up of 9 amino acids.

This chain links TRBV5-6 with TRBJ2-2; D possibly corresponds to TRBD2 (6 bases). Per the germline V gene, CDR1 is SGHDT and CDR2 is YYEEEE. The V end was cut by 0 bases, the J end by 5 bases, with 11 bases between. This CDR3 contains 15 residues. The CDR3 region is CASSLEGAGTGELFF. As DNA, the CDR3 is TGTGCCAGCAGCTTGGAAGGGGCGGGAACCGGGGAGCTGTTTTTT.

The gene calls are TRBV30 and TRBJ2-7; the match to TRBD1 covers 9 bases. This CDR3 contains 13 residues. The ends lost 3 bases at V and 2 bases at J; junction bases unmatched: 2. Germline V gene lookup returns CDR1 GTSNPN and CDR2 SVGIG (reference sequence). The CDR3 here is CAWRGTGTYEQYF. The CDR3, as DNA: TGTGCCTGGAGGGGGACAGGGACCTACGAGCAGTACTTC.

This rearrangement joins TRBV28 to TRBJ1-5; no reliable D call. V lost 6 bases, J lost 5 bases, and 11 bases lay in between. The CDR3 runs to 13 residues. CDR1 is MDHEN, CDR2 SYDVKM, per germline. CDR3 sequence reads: CASRVESDQPQHF. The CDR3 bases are TGTGCCAGCAGGGTGGAGTCGGATCAGCCCCAGCATTTT.

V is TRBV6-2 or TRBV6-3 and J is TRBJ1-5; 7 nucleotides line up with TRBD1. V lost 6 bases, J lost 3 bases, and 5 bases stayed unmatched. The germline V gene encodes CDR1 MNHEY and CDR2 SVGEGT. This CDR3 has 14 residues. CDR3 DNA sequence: TGTGCCAGCAGCCAGGGGGGTACCAATCAGCCCCAGCATTTT. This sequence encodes CASSQGGTNQPQHF.

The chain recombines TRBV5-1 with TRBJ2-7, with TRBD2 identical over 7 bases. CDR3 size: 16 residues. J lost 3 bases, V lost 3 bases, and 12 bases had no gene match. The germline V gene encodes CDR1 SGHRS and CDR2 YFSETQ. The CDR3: CASSSLGGGLGYEQYF. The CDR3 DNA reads TGCGCCAGCAGCTCCCTGGGGGGGGGACTGGGCTACGAGCAGTACTTC. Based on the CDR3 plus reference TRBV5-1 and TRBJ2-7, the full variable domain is KAGVTQTPRYLIKTRGQQVTLSCSPISGHRSVSWYQQTPGQGLQFLFEYFSETQRNKGNFPGRFSGRQFSNSRSEMNVSTLELGDSALYLCASSSLGGGLGYEQYFGPGTRLTVT.

The CDR3 loop reads CASSIPSGTGGWYF. CDR3 bases: TGTGCCAGCAGCATCCCCTCCGGGACAGGGGGCTGGTACTTC. The rearrangement uses TRBV7-2 and TRBJ2-5; the match to TRBD1 covers 12 bases. The V gene's germline CDR1 is SGHTA and CDR2 FQGNSA. The V and J ends lost 5 bases and 13 bases, in that order; junction bases with no gene match: 11. This CDR3 is 14 amino acids long. The full variable domain, in which reference TRBV7-2 and TRBJ2-5 provide the parts outside the CDR3, is GAGVSQSPSNKVTEKGKDVELRCDPISGHTALYWYRQSLGQGLEFLIYFQGNSAPDKSGLPSDRFSAERTGGSVSTLTIQRTQQEDSAVYLCASSIPSGTGGWYFGPGTRLLVL.

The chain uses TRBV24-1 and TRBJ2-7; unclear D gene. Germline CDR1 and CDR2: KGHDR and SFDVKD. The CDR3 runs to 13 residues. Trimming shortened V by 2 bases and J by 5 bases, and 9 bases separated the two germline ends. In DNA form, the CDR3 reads TGTGCCACCAGTGATTCTTGGACCGACGAGCAGTACTTC. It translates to CATSDSWTDEQYF.

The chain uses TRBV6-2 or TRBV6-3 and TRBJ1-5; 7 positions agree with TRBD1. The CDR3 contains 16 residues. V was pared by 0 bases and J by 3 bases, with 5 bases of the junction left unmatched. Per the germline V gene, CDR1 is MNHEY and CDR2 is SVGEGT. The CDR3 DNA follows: TGTGCCAGCAGTTACTCGGACAGGTACTACAATCAGCCCCAGCATTTT. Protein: CASSYSDRYYNQPQHF.

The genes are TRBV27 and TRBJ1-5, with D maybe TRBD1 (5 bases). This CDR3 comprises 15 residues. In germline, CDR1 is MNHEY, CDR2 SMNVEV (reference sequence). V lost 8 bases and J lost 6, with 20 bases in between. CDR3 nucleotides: TGTGCCAGCGACATGGGCATCCATAGGGGTCAGCCCCAGCATTTT. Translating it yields CASDMGIHRGQPQHF.

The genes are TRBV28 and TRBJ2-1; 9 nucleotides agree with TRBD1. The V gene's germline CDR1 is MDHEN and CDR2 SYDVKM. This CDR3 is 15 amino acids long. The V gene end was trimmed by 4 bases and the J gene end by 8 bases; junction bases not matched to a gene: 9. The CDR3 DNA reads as TGTGCCAGCAGTTCGTCGGGACAGGGTGCCGATGAGCAGTTCTTC. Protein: CASSSSGQGADEQFF.

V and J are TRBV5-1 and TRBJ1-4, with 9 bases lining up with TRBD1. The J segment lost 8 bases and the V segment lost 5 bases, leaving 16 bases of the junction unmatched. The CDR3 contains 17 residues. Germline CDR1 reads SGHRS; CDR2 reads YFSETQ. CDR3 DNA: TGCGCCAGCAGTCCTGGGACAGGGCCCACGGACGGGGAAAAACTGTTTTTT. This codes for CASSPGTGPTDGEKLFF.

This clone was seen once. CDR3 DNA: TGTGCCAGCAGTTTAGCTGCCAGGGAGGAGACCCAGTACTTC. Protein product: CASSLAAREETQYF. The chain combines TRBV28 with TRBJ2-5; D is possibly TRBD1 or TRBD2 (5 bases each). This CDR3 contains 14 residues. V was clipped by 2 bases and J by 5 bases, with 12 bases between them. In germline, CDR1 is MDHEN, CDR2 SYDVKM.